Detailed here is one T cell receptor beta chain. Its antigen remains unidentified. No much larger clone exists at a distance of one base, and base qualities are not known. Any patient with an uncontrolled infection, another autoimmune disease, pregnancy or lactation was excluded. Diagnoses were based on clinical symptoms, serum thyroxine and TRAb, thyroid ultrasound and orbital computed tomography. Total RNA was extracted using Trizol reagent, and RNA quality was assessed on an Agilent 2100 Bioanalyzer. The data derive from a study of T cells in Graves' hyperthyroidism and ophthalmopathy (dated by TCRdb to the late 2010s). In the study overall: A discovery cohort of about a hundred patients, approximately 45 with Graves' ophthalmopathy and approximately 57 with stable Graves' hyperthyroidism, was used to find distinguishing TCR V-J signatures. In addition, the study compared T-cell repertoires in thyroid tissue and in blood from about 6 Graves' hyperthyroidism patients. An independent validation cohort of around 19 hyperthyroidism patients and approximately 15 patients who later progressed to ophthalmopathy tested prospective prediction of ophthalmopathy. The 95 to 100 discovery patients were divided at random into training and test sets in a 7:3 ratio. According to the paper, TCR Vbeta CDR3 sequencing was carried out on about 140 peripheral blood samples, which came from around 43 ophthalmopathy, 70 to 80 hyperthyroidism and 17 progressor patients. Following sampling, methimazole starting at 30 mg daily was given to hyperthyroidism patients, and high-dose intravenous methylprednisolone was given to ophthalmopathy patients.

Amplification of TCR beta CDR3 regions was carried out from RNA transcripts. A first-round RT-PCR of the TCR CDR3 used the HTBI primer set with the Qiagen OneStep RT-PCR kit. Libraries were constructed in a second round of multiplex PCR, after which size selection and purification were performed. Libraries were sequenced paired-end with 100 bp reads on an Illumina HiSeq2000. In the authors' own workflow: SOAPnuke was used to process the raw data, throwing out any read that contained adapters or uncalled bases, had a mean Phred below 15, or lacked an exact constant-primer or identifier match. COPE v1.2.5 was used to merge high-quality paired reads, and clonotypes were defined as unique nucleotide sequences. MiTCR v1.1 was used to align the clonotypes against IMGT TRBV, TRBD and TRBJ reference segments. Analysis was restricted to V-J combinations with a frequency above 0.0001, which covered 99.2% of repertoires. The TCS score was defined as the ratio of F50 (clonal expansion) to E x V (chaos), calculated using BLOSUM62-based TCRdist between CDR3 peptides within each V-J. Welch's t-statistics and random forest reduced 514 V-J features to roughly 13, which were used in a naive Bayes classifier (R e1071). Thyroid-blood repertoire similarity was quantified with the Morisita-Horn index. Starting from the raw public reads, TCRdb applied fastp trimming at Q25, assembled clones with MiXCR and retained in-frame beta chains. Records with the same CDR3 protein are collapsed into one entry carrying the most frequent genes and DNA. The V and J calls, along with clone size, are taken from TCRdb and not from the paper's own processing. For this sample the table gives 600,000 to 700,000 distinct CDR3 sequences, of which 45% were detected only once. Of the sample, more than 7% is held by the ten largest clones.

Summary of the overall study and its limitations: A 13 V-J signature model separated ophthalmopathy from stable hyperthyroidism, with roughly 88% sensitivity and just under 84% specificity in cross-validation and 80%/75% in testing. In validation, the model predicted progression to ophthalmopathy with approximately 69% sensitivity and around 72% specificity, a median of 6.5 months before onset. Blood samples also contained most of the expanded thyroid clonotypes (frequency above 0.001), which suggests that blood repertoires may reflect thyroid immune responses. No statistical method was used to fix the sample size in advance, and group allocation was not hidden from the investigators.

The junction shows trimming of 6 bases on V and 5 bases on J, and the gene matches do not reach 4 bases of it. Spanning cysteine to phenylalanine, the CDR3 consists of 14 amino acids. The only DNA kept is the CDR3, 42 bases in frame from the first base. In this chain, TRBV12-3 or TRBV12-4 is recombined with TRBJ2-2, and TRBD1 aligns with 9 junction nucleotides. This sequence was found in an adult man with Graves' disease, either hyperthyroidism or ophthalmopathy (not recorded which). Sequenced material: peripheral blood or thyroid tissue (not recorded which). The CDR3 protein sequence reads: CASRGQGFTGELFF. The DNA is TGTGCCAGCAGGGGACAGGGTTTTACCGGGGAGCTGTTTTTT.